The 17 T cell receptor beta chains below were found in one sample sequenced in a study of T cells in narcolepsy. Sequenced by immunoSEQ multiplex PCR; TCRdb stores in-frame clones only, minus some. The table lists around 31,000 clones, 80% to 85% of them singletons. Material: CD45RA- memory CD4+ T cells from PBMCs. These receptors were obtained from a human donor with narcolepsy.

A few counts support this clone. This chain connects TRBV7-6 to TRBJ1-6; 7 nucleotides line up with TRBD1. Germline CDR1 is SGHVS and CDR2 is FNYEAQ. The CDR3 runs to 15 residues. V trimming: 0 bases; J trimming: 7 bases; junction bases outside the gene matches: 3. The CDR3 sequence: CASSLARQGNSPLHF. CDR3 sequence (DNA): TGTGCCAGCAGCTTAGCCAGACAGGGAAATTCACCCCTCCACTTT.

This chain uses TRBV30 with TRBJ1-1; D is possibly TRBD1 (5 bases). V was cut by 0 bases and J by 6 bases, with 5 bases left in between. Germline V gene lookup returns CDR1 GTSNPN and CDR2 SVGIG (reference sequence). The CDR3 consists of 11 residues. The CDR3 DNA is TGTGCCTGGAGTGTACAGGCTGAAGCTTTCTTT. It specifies CAWSVQAEAFF.

The CDR3 region is CASGQGYEQYF. In DNA form, the CDR3 reads TGCGCCAGCGGACAGGGGTACGAGCAGTACTTC. V usage is TRBV5-1 and J usage is TRBJ2-7; 9 bases line up with TRBD1. Germline CDR1 reads SGHRS; CDR2 reads YFSETQ. With V trimmed by 7 bases and J by 4 bases, 0 bases remained unmatched. The CDR3 runs to 11 residues.

CDR3: CASSSGDTDSPLHF. The CDR3 nucleotides are TGTGCCAGTAGCTCAGGGGATACAGATTCACCCCTCCACTTT. The V call is TRBV19, the J call TRBJ1-6, with a weak D call TRBD1 (6 bases). Germline CDR1 and CDR2: LNHDA and SQIVND (reference sequence). V was cut by 6 bases and J by 8 bases, with 14 bases left in between. The CDR3 extends over 14 amino acids.

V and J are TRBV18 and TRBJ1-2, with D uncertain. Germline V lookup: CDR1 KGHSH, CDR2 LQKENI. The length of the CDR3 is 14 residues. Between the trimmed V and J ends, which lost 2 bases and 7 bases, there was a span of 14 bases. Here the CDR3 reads CASSPGSSIGGYTF. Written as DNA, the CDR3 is TGTGCCAGCTCACCAGGGTCGTCTATTGGTGGCTACACCTTC.

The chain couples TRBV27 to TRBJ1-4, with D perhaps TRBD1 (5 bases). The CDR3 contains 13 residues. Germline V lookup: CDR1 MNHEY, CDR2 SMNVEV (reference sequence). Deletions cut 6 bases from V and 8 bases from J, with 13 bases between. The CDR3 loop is CASSPTSGEKLFF. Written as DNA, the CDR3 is TGTGCCAGCAGCCCGACCTCAGGGGAAAAACTGTTTTTT.

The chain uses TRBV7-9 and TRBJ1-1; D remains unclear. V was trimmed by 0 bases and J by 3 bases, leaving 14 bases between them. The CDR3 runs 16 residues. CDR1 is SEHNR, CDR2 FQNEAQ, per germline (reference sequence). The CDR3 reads CASSLAGLGKDTEAFF. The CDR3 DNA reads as TGTGCCAGCAGCTTAGCAGGGCTCGGCAAGGACACTGAAGCTTTCTTT.

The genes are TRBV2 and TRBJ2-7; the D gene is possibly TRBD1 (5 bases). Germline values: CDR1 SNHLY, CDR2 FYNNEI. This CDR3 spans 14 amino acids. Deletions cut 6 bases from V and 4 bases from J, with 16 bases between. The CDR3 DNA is TGTGCCAGCAGCCGCGATATACAGGTATACGAGCAGTACTTC. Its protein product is CASSRDIQVYEQYF.

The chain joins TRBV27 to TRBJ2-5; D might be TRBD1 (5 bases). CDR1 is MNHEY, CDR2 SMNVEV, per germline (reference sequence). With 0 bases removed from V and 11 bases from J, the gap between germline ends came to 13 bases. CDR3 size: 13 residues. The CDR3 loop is CASSLSGVRAQYF. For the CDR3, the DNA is TGTGCCAGCAGTTTATCGGGTGTCAGGGCGCAGTACTTC.

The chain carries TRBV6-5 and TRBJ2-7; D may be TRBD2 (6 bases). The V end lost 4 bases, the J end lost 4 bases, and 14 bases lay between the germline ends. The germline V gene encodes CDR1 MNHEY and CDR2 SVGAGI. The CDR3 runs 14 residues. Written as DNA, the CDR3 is TGTGCCAGCAGTTCCGGAGGGGCGGAGTACGAGCAGTACTTC. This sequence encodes CASSSGGAEYEQYF.

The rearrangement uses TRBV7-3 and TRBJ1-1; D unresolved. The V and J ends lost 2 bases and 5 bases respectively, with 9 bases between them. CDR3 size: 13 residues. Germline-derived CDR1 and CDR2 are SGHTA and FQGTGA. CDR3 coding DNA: TGTGCCAGCAGCTTACGGGCTGGGACTGAAGCTTTCTTT. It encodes CASSLRAGTEAFF.

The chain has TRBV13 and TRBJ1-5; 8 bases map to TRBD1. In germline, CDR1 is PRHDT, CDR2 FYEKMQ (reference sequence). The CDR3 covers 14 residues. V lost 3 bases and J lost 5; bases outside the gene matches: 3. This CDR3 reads CASSFGQGYQPQHF. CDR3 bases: TGTGCCAGCAGCTTTGGACAGGGCTATCAGCCCCAGCATTTT.

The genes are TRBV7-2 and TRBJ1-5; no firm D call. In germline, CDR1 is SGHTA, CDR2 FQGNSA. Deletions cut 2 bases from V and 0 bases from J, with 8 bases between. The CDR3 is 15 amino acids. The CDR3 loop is CASSLSWISNQPQHF. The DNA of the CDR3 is TGTGCCAGCAGCTTAAGTTGGATTAGCAATCAGCCCCAGCATTTT.

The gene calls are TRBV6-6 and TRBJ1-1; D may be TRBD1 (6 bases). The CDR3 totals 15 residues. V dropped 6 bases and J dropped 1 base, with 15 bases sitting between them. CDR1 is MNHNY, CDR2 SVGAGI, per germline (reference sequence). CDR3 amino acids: CASRPPGTSNTEAFF. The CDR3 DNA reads TGTGCCAGCAGGCCCCCCGGGACATCGAACACTGAAGCTTTCTTT.

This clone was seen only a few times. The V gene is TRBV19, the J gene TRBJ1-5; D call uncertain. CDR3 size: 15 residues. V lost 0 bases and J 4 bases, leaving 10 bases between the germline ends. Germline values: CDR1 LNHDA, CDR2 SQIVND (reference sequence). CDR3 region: CASSIELRRNQPQHF. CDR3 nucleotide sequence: TGTGCCAGTAGTATAGAATTGAGGAGAAATCAGCCCCAGCATTTT.

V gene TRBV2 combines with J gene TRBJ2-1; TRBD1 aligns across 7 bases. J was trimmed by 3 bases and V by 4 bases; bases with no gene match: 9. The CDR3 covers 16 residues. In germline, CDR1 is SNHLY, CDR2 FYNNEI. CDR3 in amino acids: CASSVAGGSIYNEQFF. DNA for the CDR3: TGTGCCAGCAGTGTGGCAGGGGGTTCAATCTACAATGAGCAGTTCTTC.

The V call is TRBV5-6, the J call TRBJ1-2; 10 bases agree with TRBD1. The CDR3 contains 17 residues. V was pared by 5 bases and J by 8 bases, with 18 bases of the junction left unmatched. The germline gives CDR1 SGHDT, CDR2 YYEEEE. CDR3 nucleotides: TGTGCCAGCAGTTCATTGTCCGGGACAGGGGAATGGGGAGGCTACACCTTC. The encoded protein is CASSSLSGTGEWGGYTF.